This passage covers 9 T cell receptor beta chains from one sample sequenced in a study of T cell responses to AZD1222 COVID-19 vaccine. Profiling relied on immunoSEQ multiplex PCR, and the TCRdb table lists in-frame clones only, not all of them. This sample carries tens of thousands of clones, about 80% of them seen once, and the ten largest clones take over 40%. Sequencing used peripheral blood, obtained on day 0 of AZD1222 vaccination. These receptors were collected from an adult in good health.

The CDR3 loop reads CASSLETENGYNQPQHF. CDR3 bases: TGTGCCAGCAGCTTGGAGACAGAAAATGGTTACAATCAGCCCCAGCATTTT. The chain joins TRBV5-4 to TRBJ1-5; TRBD1 might be the D (5 bases). V dropped 0 bases and J dropped 3 bases, with 16 bases sitting between them. The CDR3 runs to 17 residues. The V gene's germline CDR1 is SGHNT and CDR2 YYREEE (reference sequence).

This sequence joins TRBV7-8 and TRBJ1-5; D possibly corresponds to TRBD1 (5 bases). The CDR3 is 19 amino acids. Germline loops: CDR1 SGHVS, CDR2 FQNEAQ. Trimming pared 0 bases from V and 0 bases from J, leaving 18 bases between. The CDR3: CASSLARAGPSYSNQPQHF. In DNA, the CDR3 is TGTGCCAGCAGCTTAGCGCGGGCAGGGCCATCTTATAGCAATCAGCCCCAGCATTTT.

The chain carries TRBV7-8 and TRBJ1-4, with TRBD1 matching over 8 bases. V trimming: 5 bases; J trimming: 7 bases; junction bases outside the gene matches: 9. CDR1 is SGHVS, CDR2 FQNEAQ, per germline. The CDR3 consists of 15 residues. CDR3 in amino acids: CASSKDRGRGEKLFF. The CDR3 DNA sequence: TGTGCCAGCAGCAAAGACAGGGGCAGGGGTGAAAAACTGTTTTTT.

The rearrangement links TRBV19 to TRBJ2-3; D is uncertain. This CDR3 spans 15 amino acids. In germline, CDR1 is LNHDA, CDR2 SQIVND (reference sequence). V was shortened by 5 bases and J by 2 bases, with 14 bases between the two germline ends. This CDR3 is CASSWTAENTDTQYF. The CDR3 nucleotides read TGTGCCAGTAGTTGGACGGCGGAAAACACAGATACGCAGTATTTT.

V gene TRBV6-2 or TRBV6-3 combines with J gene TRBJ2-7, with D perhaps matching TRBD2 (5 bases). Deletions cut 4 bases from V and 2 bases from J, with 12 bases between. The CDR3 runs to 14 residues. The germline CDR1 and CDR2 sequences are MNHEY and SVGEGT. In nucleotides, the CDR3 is TGTGCCAGCAGTTTTTCGGGAAGTCCCTACGAGCAGTACTTC. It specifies CASSFSGSPYEQYF.

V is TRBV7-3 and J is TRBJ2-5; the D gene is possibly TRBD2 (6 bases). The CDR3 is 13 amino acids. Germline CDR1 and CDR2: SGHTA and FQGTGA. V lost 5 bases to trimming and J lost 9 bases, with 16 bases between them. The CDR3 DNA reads TGTGCCAGCAGCCTCCAACCCGGCGGGGCCCAGTACTTC. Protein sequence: CASSLQPGGAQYF.

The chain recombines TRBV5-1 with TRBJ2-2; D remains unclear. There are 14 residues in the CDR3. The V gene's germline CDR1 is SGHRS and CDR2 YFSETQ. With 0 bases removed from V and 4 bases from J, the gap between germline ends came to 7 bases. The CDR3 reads CASSLGHGTGELFF. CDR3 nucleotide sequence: TGCGCCAGCAGCTTGGGACACGGCACCGGGGAGCTGTTTTTT.

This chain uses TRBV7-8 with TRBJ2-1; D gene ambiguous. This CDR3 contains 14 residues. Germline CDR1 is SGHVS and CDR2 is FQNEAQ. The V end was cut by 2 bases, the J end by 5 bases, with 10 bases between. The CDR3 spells CASSLPPADNEQFF. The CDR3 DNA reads TGTGCCAGCAGCTTACCCCCGGCGGACAATGAGCAGTTCTTC.

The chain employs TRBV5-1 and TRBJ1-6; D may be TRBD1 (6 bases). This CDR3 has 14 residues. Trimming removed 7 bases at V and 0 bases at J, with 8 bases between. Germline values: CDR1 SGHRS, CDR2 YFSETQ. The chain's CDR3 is CASADSSYNSPLHF. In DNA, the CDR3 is TGCGCCAGCGCGGACAGCTCCTATAATTCACCCCTCCACTTT.